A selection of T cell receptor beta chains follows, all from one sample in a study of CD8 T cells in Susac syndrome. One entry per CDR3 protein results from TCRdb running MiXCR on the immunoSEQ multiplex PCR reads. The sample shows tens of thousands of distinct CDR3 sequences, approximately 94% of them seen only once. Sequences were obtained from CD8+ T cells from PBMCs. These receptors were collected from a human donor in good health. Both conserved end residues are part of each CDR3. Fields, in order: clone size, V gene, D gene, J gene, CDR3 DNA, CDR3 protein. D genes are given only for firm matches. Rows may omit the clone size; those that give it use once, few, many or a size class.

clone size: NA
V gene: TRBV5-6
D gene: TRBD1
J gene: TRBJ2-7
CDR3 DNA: TGTGCCAGCAGCCCACAGGGGGCAAGCGAGCAGTACTTC
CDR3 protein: CASSPQGASEQYF

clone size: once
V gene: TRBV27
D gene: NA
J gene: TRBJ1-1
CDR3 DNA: TGTGCCAGCAGTTTCGGAAGGGGCACTGAAGCTTTCTTT
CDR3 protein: CASSFGRGTEAFF

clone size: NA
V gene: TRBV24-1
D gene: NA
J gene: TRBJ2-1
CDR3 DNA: TGTGCCACCAGTCGACCCAACAATGAGCAGTTCTTC
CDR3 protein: CATSRPNNEQFF

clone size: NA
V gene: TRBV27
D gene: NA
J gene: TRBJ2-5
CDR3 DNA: TGTGCCAGCAAGCAGGGTAGGCAAGAGACCCAGTACTTC
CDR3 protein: CASKQGRQETQYF

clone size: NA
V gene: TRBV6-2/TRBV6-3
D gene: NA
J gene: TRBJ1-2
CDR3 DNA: TGTGCCAGCAGTTACTCGCGGGACATGCCTGGGGATGGCTACACCTTC
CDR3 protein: CASSYSRDMPGDGYTF

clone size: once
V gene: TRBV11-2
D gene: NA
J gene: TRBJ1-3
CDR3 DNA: TGTGCCAGCAGCCCAGGGTGGGGTGGAAACACCATATATTTT
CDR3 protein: CASSPGWGGNTIYF

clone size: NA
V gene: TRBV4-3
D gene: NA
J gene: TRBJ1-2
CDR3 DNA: TGCGCCAGCAGCCAAGAGCGGGAGGACGGCTACACCTTC
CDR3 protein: CASSQEREDGYTF

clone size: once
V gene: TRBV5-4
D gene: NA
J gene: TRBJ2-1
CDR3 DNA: TGTGCCAGCAGCTTCTCAGGGACTTCCTACAATGAGCAGTTCTTC
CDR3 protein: CASSFSGTSYNEQFF

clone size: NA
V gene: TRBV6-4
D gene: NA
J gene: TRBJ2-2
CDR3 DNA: TGTGCCAGCCAGGGGACGGACACCGGGGAGCTGTTTTTT
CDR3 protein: CASQGTDTGELFF

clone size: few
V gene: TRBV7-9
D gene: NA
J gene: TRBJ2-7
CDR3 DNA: TGTGCCAGCAGCTTAGGTACCTACGAGCAGTACTTC
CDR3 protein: CASSLGTYEQYF

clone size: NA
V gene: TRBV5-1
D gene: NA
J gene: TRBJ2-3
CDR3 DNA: TGCGCCAGCAGCCCAATTGGGGGCACAGATACGCAGTATTTT
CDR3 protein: CASSPIGGTDTQYF

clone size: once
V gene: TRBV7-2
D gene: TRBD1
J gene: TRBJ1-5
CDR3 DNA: TGTGCCAGCAGCTTATTTCCGGGGAGGACAGGGGTGCATTTT
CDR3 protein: CASSLFPGRTGVHF

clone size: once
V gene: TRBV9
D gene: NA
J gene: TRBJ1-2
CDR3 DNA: TGTGCCAGCAGCCCCCCGGGTCAGGGGATGAACTATGGCTACACCTTC
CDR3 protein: CASSPPGQGMNYGYTF

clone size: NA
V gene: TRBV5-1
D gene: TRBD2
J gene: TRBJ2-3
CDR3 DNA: TGCGCCAGCAGCTTGAGCGGGCGGGGGTTCACAGATACGCAGTATTTT
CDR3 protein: CASSLSGRGFTDTQYF

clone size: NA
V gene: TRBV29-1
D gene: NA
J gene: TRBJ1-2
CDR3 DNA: TGCAGCGTTTTTCCGGTGGACTATGGCTACACCTTC
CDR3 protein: CSVFPVDYGYTF

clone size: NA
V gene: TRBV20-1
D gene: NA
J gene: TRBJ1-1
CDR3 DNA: TGCAGTGCTAGAGATTTGGGCTTAATACGAGCTTTCTTT
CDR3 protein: CSARDLGLIRAFF

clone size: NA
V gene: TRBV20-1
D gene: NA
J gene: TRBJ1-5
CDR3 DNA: TGCAGTGCTAGGCAGGGAGGTCAGCCCCAGCATTTT
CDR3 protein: CSARQGGQPQHF

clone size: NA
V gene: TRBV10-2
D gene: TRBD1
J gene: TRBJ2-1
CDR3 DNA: TGCGCCAGCAGGGGGACAGGGCCCTACAATGAGCAGTTCTTC
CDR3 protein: CASRGTGPYNEQFF

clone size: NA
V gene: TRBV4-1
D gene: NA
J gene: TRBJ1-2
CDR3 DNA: TGCGCCAGCAGCCAAGAAGGGACCCTAGGCCAGAAATCTAACTATGGCTACACCTTC
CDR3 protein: CASSQEGTLGQKSNYGYTF

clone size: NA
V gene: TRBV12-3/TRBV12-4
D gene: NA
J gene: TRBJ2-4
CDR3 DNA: TGTGCCAGCAGTCAAAACGACGGAAAAAACATTCAGTACTTC
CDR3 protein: CASSQNDGKNIQYF

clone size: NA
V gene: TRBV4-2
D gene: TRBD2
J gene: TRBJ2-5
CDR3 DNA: TGTGCCAGCAGCTCCGCCCCGGGACTAGGAAAGACCCAGTACTTC
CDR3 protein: CASSSAPGLGKTQYF

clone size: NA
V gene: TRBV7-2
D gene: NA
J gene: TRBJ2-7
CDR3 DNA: TGTGCCAGCAGCCCGGGACCGCGTTTAGACGAGCAGTACTTC
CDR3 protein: CASSPGPRLDEQYF

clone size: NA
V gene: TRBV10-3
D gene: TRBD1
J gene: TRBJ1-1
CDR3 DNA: TGTGCCATCAGGGGGACAGGGGGTAGGATAACTGAAGCTTTCTTT
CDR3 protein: CAIRGTGGRITEAFF

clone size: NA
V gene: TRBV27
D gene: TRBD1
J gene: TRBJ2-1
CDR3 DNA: TGTGCCAGCAGTACTCGGACAGGGGAGGGTAATTACAATGAGCAGTTCTTC
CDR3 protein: CASSTRTGEGNYNEQFF

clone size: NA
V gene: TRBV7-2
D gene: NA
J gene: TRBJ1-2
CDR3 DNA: TGTGCCAGCAGCTCAGTCCGGGACAACCTTAACTATGGCTACACCTTC
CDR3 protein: CASSSVRDNLNYGYTF

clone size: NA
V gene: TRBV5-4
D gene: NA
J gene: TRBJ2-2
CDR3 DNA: TGTGCCAGCAGCCTCGACAGCGAAATCACCGGGGAGCTGTTTTTT
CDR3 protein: CASSLDSEITGELFF

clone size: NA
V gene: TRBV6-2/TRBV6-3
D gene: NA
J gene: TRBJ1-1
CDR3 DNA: TGTGCCAGCTGGGACCTTACGAACACTGAAGCTTTCTTT
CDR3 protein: CASWDLTNTEAFF

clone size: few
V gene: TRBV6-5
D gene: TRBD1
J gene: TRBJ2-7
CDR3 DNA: TGTGCCAGCAGTCAAGGGACAGGGGGCGTCGACGAGCAGTACTTC
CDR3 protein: CASSQGTGGVDEQYF

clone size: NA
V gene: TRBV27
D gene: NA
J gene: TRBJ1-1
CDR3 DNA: TGTGCCAGCAGCCTGGCGGGGGGTATGAACACTGAAGCTTTCTTT
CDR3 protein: CASSLAGGMNTEAFF

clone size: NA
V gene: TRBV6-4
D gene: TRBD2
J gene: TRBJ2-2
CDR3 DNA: TGTGCCAGCAGTGTAGCGGGAGGTACCGGGGAGCTGTTTTTT
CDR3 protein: CASSVAGGTGELFF

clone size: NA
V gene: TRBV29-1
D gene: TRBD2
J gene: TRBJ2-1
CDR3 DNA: TGCAGCGTTGAGGGGGCTAGCGGGATAACATACAATGAGCAGTTCTTC
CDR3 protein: CSVEGASGITYNEQFF

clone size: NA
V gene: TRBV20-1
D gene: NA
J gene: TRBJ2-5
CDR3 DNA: TGCAGTGCCAGGGAGAGGAGGGAGATCGAAGAGACCCAGTACTTC
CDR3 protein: CSARERREIEETQYF

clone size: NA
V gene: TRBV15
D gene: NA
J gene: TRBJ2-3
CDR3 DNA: TGTGCCACCAGCAGGGGTTTAACGGATACGCAGTATTTT
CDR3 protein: CATSRGLTDTQYF